These T cell receptor beta chains were read from a single sample in a study of blood T cell repertoires in COVID-19. Assay used: immunoSEQ multiplex PCR; TCRdb lists only in-frame clones, some missing. The profile shows 200,000 or so clones, more than 85% of them singletons. Sequencing was performed on peripheral blood. These receptor sequences come from a man between 65 and 85 years old with active or convalescent COVID-19. CDR3s include the opening cysteine and the closing phenylalanine or tryptophan. A D gene is named only where the DNA matches it firmly. Expanded clones get a size class; other rows say once, few or many, or leave the size out.

>NA|TRBJ1-5|19|TRBV21-1|NA
CASSPPRDRGPYSNQPQHF
TGTGCCAGCAGCCCCCCCCGGGACAGGGGCCCGTATAGCAATCAGCCCCAGCATTTT
>once|TRBJ2-7|12|TRBV29-1|NA
CSVALSSYEQYF
TGCAGCGTTGCTCTCTCCTCCTACGAGCAGTACTTC
>once|TRBJ1-1|14|TRBV5-1|NA
CASSLDQANTEAFF
TGCGCCAGCAGCTTGGATCAGGCCAACACTGAAGCTTTCTTT
>once|TRBJ2-7|15|TRBV3-1/TRBV3-2|NA
CASSQGSPGTYEQYF
TGTGCCAGCAGCCAAGGGTCCCCGGGAACCTACGAGCAGTACTTC
>NA|TRBJ2-5|15|TRBV11-3|NA
CASSLGTGNQETQYF
TGTGCCAGCAGCTTAGGCACGGGGAACCAAGAGACCCAGTACTTC
>NA|TRBJ2-7|15|TRBV6-6|TRBD2
CASSYGRGGSYEQYF
TGTGCCAGCAGTTACGGGCGGGGAGGGTCCTACGAGCAGTACTTC
>NA|TRBJ1-5|13|TRBV10-2|NA
CASGLNGGQPQHF
TGCGCCAGCGGGCTCAACGGAGGTCAGCCCCAGCATTTT
>NA|TRBJ1-4|15|TRBV28|NA
CASSSRTRRGEKLFF
TGTGCCAGCAGTTCCCGAACCCGGCGGGGTGAAAAACTGTTTTTT
>once|TRBJ2-5|11|TRBV7-8|NA
CASSPPGTQYF
TGTGCCAGCAGCCCTCCGGGGACCCAGTACTTC
>few|TRBJ2-6|15|TRBV5-1|NA
CASSLMRAGANVLTF
TGCGCCAGCAGCTTGATGCGGGCTGGGGCCAACGTCCTGACTTTC
>NA|TRBJ2-7|15|TRBV18|TRBD1
CASSTDRGTSYEQYF
TGTGCCAGCTCAACAGACAGGGGGACCTCCTACGAGCAGTACTTC
>NA|TRBJ2-7|14|TRBV5-6|TRBD2
CASSPSGGFYEQYF
TGTGCCAGCAGCCCTAGCGGGGGGTTTTACGAGCAGTACTTC
>NA|TRBJ2-4|13|TRBV19|NA
CASRGVGKNIQYF
TGTGCCAGTAGAGGGGTCGGCAAAAACATTCAGTACTTC
>once|TRBJ2-7|17|TRBV24-1|NA
CATSDPGSGTKSYEQYF
TGTGCCACCAGTGACCCCGGGTCCGGGACAAAATCCTACGAGCAGTACTTC
>NA|TRBJ2-3|12|TRBV10-3|NA
CAIGTGTDTQYF
TGTGCCATCGGTACAGGCACAGATACGCAGTATTTT
>few|TRBJ2-3|13|TRBV7-2|NA
CASSLGGPDTQYF
TGTGCCAGCAGCTTAGGGGGCCCAGATACGCAGTATTTT
>NA|TRBJ1-1|12|TRBV30|NA
CAWNPGGTEAFF
TGTGCCTGGAACCCCGGGGGGACTGAAGCTTTCTTT
>NA|TRBJ1-2|12|TRBV19|NA
CASSIINYGYTF
TGTGCCAGTAGTATCATCAACTATGGCTACACCTTC
>NA|TRBJ1-4|15|TRBV27|TRBD1
CASRIQGGANEKLFF
TGTGCCAGCAGAATACAGGGGGGGGCTAATGAAAAACTGTTTTTT
>NA|TRBJ2-3|19|TRBV2|TRBD2
CASSEHGVWREGRWITQYF
TGTGCCAGCAGTGAGCACGGAGTTTGGCGGGAGGGCCGTTGGATTACGCAGTATTTT
>once|TRBJ2-7|16|TRBV11-2|NA
CASSWSPLALPYEQYF
TGTGCCAGCAGCTGGAGCCCGCTAGCACTCCCCTACGAGCAGTACTTC
>once|TRBJ1-5|14|TRBV6-1|NA
CASSEAWGPQPQHF
TGTGCCAGCAGTGAAGCATGGGGGCCCCAGCCCCAGCATTTT
>few|TRBJ2-6|15|TRBV14|NA
CASSQQGMRTNVLTF
TGTGCCAGCAGCCAACAGGGTATGAGGACCAACGTCCTGACTTTC
>NA|TRBJ2-1|15|TRBV7-9|NA
CASSSVATGSDEQFF
TGTGCCAGCAGCTCAGTAGCAACCGGGAGCGATGAGCAGTTCTTC
>few|TRBJ2-2|14|TRBV5-1|NA
CASNQAVNTGELFF
TGCGCCAGTAATCAAGCGGTGAACACCGGGGAGCTGTTTTTT
>once|TRBJ2-7|14|TRBV19|NA
CASSMAGIGYEQYF
TGTGCCAGTAGTATGGCAGGGATCGGCTACGAGCAGTACTTC
>NA|TRBJ1-2|15|TRBV9|TRBD1
CASSVLERGGGGYTF
TGTGCCAGCAGCGTATTGGAAAGAGGGGGCGGAGGCTACACCTTC
>NA|TRBJ2-3|17|TRBV28|TRBD2
CASSPSTSGRITDTQYF
TGTGCCAGCAGTCCATCGACTAGCGGGAGGATCACAGATACGCAGTATTTT
>NA|TRBJ2-7|13|TRBV2|NA
CASKLLADYEQYF
TGTGCCAGCAAGTTACTAGCAGACTACGAGCAGTACTTC
>NA|TRBJ2-5|13|TRBV2|TRBD1
CASTGTVQETQYF
TGTGCCAGCACAGGGACAGTCCAAGAGACCCAGTACTTC
>NA|TRBJ2-1|13|TRBV12-3/TRBV12-4|NA
CASSFLGGNEQFF
TGTGCCAGCAGTTTCCTTGGCGGGAATGAGCAGTTCTTC
>NA|TRBJ2-7|16|TRBV27|TRBD1
CASSLSPGTVSYEQYF
TGTGCCAGCAGTTTATCCCCCGGGACAGTCTCCTACGAGCAGTACTTC
>NA|TRBJ2-3|17|TRBV6-2/TRBV6-3|TRBD2
CASRPYILAGVPDTQYF
TGTGCCAGCAGGCCTTACATTCTAGCGGGAGTCCCAGATACGCAGTATTTT
>NA|TRBJ1-1|15|TRBV19|NA
CASSPLDSLNTEAFF
TGTGCCAGTAGTCCCCTGGACAGCCTGAACACTGAAGCTTTCTTT
>NA|TRBJ1-3|14|TRBV28|TRBD1
CASERGQGAHTIYF
TGTGCCAGCGAAAGGGGACAGGGGGCACACACCATATATTTT
>NA|TRBJ2-3|16|TRBV18|NA
CASSPVGTRPTDTQYF
TGTGCCAGCTCACCAGTGGGGACTCGACCCACAGATACGCAGTATTTT
>once|TRBJ2-7|13|TRBV11-2|NA
CASSLDRGYEQYF
TGTGCCAGCAGCTTAGATCGGGGGTACGAGCAGTACTTC
>NA|TRBJ1-5|14|TRBV16|NA
CASSHGRGNQPQHF
TGTGCCAGCAGCCACGGTCGGGGAAATCAGCCCCAGCATTTT
>NA|TRBJ2-6|20|TRBV10-1|NA
CASITGFPQFSLSGANVLTF
TGCGCCAGCATTACAGGGTTTCCCCAGTTTAGTCTCTCTGGGGCCAACGTCCTGACTTTC
>NA|TRBJ2-7|15|TRBV5-4|NA
CAVQPVGRTGAEQYF
TGTGCCGTGCAGCCCGTAGGCAGAACGGGAGCCGAGCAGTACTTC
>NA|TRBJ2-1|15|TRBV11-2|NA
CASSLLGGDYNEQFF
TGTGCCAGCAGCTTATTGGGCGGGGACTACAATGAGCAGTTCTTC
>NA|TRBJ2-7|13|TRBV11-2|TRBD2
CASRPASGREQYF
TGTGCCAGCAGACCTGCTAGCGGGAGGGAGCAGTACTTC
>NA|TRBJ2-3|18|TRBV5-1|TRBD2
CASKTASGGLRGADTQYF
TGCGCCAGCAAAACAGCTTCGGGAGGACTCCGGGGTGCAGATACGCAGTATTTT
>NA|TRBJ2-3|12|TRBV29-1|TRBD2
CSVTRSGGPQYF
TGCAGCGTTACCCGTAGCGGGGGACCGCAGTATTTT
>NA|TRBJ2-3|15|TRBV2|NA
CASSELGGYPREQYF
TGTGCCAGCAGTGAACTGGGGGGATACCCCCGCGAGCAGTATTTT
>NA|TRBJ2-7|13|TRBV29-1|NA
CSVEEGGGPEQYF
TGCAGCGTCGAGGAAGGGGGTGGACCCGAGCAGTACTTC
>NA|TRBJ2-2|13|TRBV6-1|NA
CASSERGGGELFF
TGTGCCAGCAGTGAAAGGGGAGGCGGGGAGCTGTTTTTT
>NA|TRBJ1-5|15|TRBV2|TRBD1
CASSGTWTGEQPQHF
TGTGCCAGCAGTGGCACATGGACAGGGGAACAGCCCCAGCATTTT
>NA|TRBJ1-1|12|TRBV12-3/TRBV12-4|NA
CASQTVNTEAFF
TGTGCCAGTCAGACAGTGAACACTGAAGCTTTCTTT
>NA|TRBJ2-2|13|TRBV7-9|NA
CASSFRELGELFF
TGTGCCAGCAGCTTCCGGGAGTTGGGGGAGCTGTTTTTT
>NA|TRBJ2-3|13|TRBV12-3/TRBV12-4|NA
CASGSRNADTQYF
TGTGCCAGCGGGAGCCGGAACGCAGATACGCAGTATTTT
>NA|TRBJ2-5|14|TRBV30|NA
CAWSVGDIQETQYF
TGTGCCTGGAGTGTAGGGGATATTCAAGAGACCCAGTACTTC
>NA|TRBJ1-5|12|TRBV6-5|NA
CASGGTDQPQHF
TGTGCCAGCGGGGGGACGGATCAGCCCCAGCATTTT
>NA|TRBJ2-7|15|TRBV28|NA
CASSLSGQISYEQYF
TGTGCCAGCAGTTTATCTGGACAAATCTCCTACGAGCAGTACTTC
>NA|TRBJ2-1|15|TRBV9|TRBD1
CASSARQGPYNEQFF
TGTGCCAGCAGCGCAAGACAGGGCCCATACAATGAGCAGTTCTTC
>NA|TRBJ2-3|13|TRBV10-1|TRBD2
CASSESLAGPEYF
TGCGCCAGCAGTGAGTCTCTAGCGGGACCGGAGTATTTT
>NA|TRBJ2-7|16|TRBV11-2|TRBD1
CASSLVLGQGLWEQYF
TGTGCCAGCAGCTTAGTCCTCGGACAGGGCCTTTGGGAGCAGTACTTC
>NA|TRBJ2-1|16|TRBV7-8|TRBD2
CASSSRLAGGKYEQFF
TGTGCCAGCAGCTCACGACTAGCGGGAGGGAAATATGAGCAGTTCTTC
>NA|TRBJ2-5|17|TRBV7-2|TRBD2
CASSTGLAGGPRETQYF
TGTGCCAGCAGCACAGGACTAGCGGGGGGGCCGAGAGAGACCCAGTACTTC
>NA|TRBJ1-5|14|TRBV5-4|TRBD1
CASSIQGRGSPQHF
TGTGCCAGCAGCATACAGGGGCGAGGATCGCCCCAGCATTTT